This T cell receptor beta chain was sequenced in a study of blood T cell repertoires in COVID-19 (dated by TCRdb to about 2020). With respect to the entire study: Collaborator samples came from the United States, Italy and Spain and covered acute and convalescent phases of COVID-19. The prospective study material was composed of cDNA or gDNA derived from T cells, B-cell-depleted T cells, or PBMCs. The dataset comprised deeply sampled blood TCRbeta repertoires from subjects exposed to, actively infected with, or recovered from COVID-19. The repertoires were released in a freely available public database intended as a resource for research on the immune response to SARS-CoV-2. The samples were drawn from the first 160 participants of the ongoing ImmuneRACE study and from 950 to 1,500 subjects provided by 6 global collaborators. Nearly every sample came with metadata listing a de-identified subject ID, COVID-19 status, age in years and sex. Where HLA class I and class II types were available, the types were taken from metadata supplied by the sample provider, not from assay-based typing.

Another Seattle source contributed samples from volunteer blood donors who had recovered from COVID-19. Each collaborating institution followed its own protocols to collect whole blood in K2EDTA tubes. For TCRbeta analysis, collaborator samples were shipped as frozen whole blood, as isolated PBMCs, or as DNA extracted from either sample type. Of note for this clone: Its antigen is not yet known. The sample holds no much larger clone one base away, and base qualities are not on file.

The investigation overall reported the following: The amount of clinical and demographic metadata varied by source and participant and was provided uncurated.

Counted from cysteine to phenylalanine, this CDR3 has 15 amino acids. This entry keeps only the CDR3 DNA: 45 bases, framed from base 1. The V end gives up 5 bases and the J end 1 base, leaving 3 bases in the junction not matched to a gene. Reading the germline V gene (reference sequence) gives CDR1 SEHNR and CDR2 FQNEAQ. The immunoSEQ Assay, a bias-controlled multiplex PCR, was used to amplify TCRbeta CDR3 regions from genomic DNA. As for how the authors treated the data: The number of nucleated cells in each sample was estimated from the amplification of reference gene primers within the assay. Sequence reads were collapsed and filtered to measure the absolute abundance of every unique TCRbeta CDR3 rearrangement. For each sample, productive Simpson clonality was calculated as the square root of Simpson's diversity index over productive rearrangements. In TCRdb, the immuneACCESS table is reduced to in-frame sequences with V and J assigned. These tables do not hold every clone; where another copy was compared, an unresolved V gene accounts for under half, and the others remain unexplained. That table gives V, J and clone size, and the DNA gave D and trimming. The table for this sample lists 200,000 to 300,000 clones; approximately 86% of them were counted only once. About 9.8% of the sample rests with the top ten.

The rearrangement joined TRBV7-9 to TRBJ2-5; the junction holds 11 bases that match TRBD2. Sequencing was done on a sample of peripheral blood. The receptor was derived from a man in his forties who had recovered from COVID-19. The CDR3 region reads CASSPTSGVQETQYF. The sequence in DNA is TGTGCCAGCAGCCCGACTAGCGGGGTCCAAGAGACCCAGTACTTC.